This T cell receptor (beta chain) comes out of a study of CD8 T cells in ankylosing spondylitis. Scientists made TCR beta libraries using quantitative 5'-RACE with molecular barcodes. TCRdb analysed the 5' RACE reads with MiXCR anew, one entry per CDR3 protein. The sample consists of about 510,000 distinct CDR3 sequences, about 5.2% of them appearing once. General study points: In peripheral blood, disease-linked CD8+ clones occurred at relatively low frequencies. What appeared characteristic of ankylosing spondylitis blood was a TCR beta motif of fewer than ten highly homologous variants. Past studies reported some motif variants in reactive arthritis synovial fluid and blood.

J gave up 1 base and V 3 bases, and 4 bases lay outside the gene matches. Germline V CDR1 and CDR2: SGDLS, YYNGEE. This CDR3 is 15 amino acids long. Ten or more counts support this clonotype. Antigen specificity is unknown. The J gene is TRBJ2-7, the V gene TRBV9; TRBD2 matches 10 bases. This clonotype was obtained from a male donor with ankylosing spondylitis. Material: blood, either unsorted or a sorted T cell fraction (not recorded which). CDR3 in DNA: TGTGCCAGCAGCGCCGGAGCGGGGGGGTCCTACGAGCAGTACTTC. Its translation is CASSAGAGGSYEQYF.